These 28 T cell receptor beta chains share one sample of origin, sequenced in a study of T-cell memory formation after mild COVID-19 (dated by TCRdb to the early 2020s). Libraries came from 5' RACE. Reads for this sample came from an Illumina NovaSeq 6000. TCRdb ran its own pipeline on the public reads, namely fastp trimming at Q25 and MiXCR clone calling, and kept in-frame beta chains. Each CDR3 protein appears once, grouped with its most common genes and DNA. The sample table contains fewer than 650,000 distinct CDR3 sequences; only one count was recorded for less than 25% of them. 7% to 9% of the sample is in the top ten clones. Sequencing was done on a sample of PBMCs or a T cell subset sorted from them (not recorded which). These receptors all come from an adult woman who had mild COVID-19 (a few samples of this study predate the infection). The sample titles of this study are shuffled in the database, so cell type and time point are left out; the donor was told from shared clones.

This clonotype was seen only a few times. The chain links TRBV4-1 to TRBJ1-1; no clear D gene. Germline V CDR1 and CDR2: MGHRA, YSYEKL. The CDR3 sequence is 16 residues long. The V end was cut by 4 bases, the J end by 0 bases, with 15 bases between. In DNA, the CDR3 is TGCGCCAGCAGCCGAGATAGACAAGAACTGAACACTGAAGCTTTCTTT. This codes for CASSRDRQELNTEAFF.

This clonotype was counted a few times. The genes are TRBV7-2 and TRBJ1-4; TRBD1 matches 10 bases. Germline values: CDR1 SGHTA, CDR2 FQGNSA. V lost 2 bases and J lost 7; bases outside the gene matches: 4. This CDR3 is 15 amino acids long. CDR3 sequence: CASSLSGQGVEKLFF. For the CDR3, the DNA is TGTGCCAGCAGCTTAAGCGGACAGGGGGTTGAAAAACTGTTTTTT.

The chain uses TRBV29-1 and TRBJ2-2, with 9 bases aligning to TRBD1. The germline CDR1 and CDR2 sequences are SQVTM and ANQGSEA. The CDR3 has 12 residues. V shed 7 bases, J shed 6 bases, and the junction held 3 bases outside the gene matches. CDR3 in amino acids: CSARQGAGELFF. The CDR3 nucleotides read TGCAGCGCAAGACAGGGGGCCGGGGAGCTGTTTTTT.

The V call is TRBV14, the J call TRBJ1-1; 7 bases line up with TRBD1. The germline V gene encodes CDR1 SGHDN and CDR2 FVKESK. V dropped 6 bases and J dropped 7; count of bases not matched to a gene: 5. CDR3 length: 12 residues. DNA for the CDR3: TGTGCCAGCAGTCCGACAGGGATTGAAGCTTTCTTT. Translating it yields CASSPTGIEAFF.

The rearrangement joins TRBV24-1 to TRBJ2-7, with D maybe TRBD2 (5 bases). V dropped 2 bases and J dropped 6 bases, with 10 bases sitting between them. Germline CDR1 and CDR2: KGHDR and SFDVKD. This CDR3 region has 13 residues. In DNA form, the CDR3 reads TGTGCCACCAGTGATTATAGAGGGTTCGAGCAGTACTTC. Amino acid sequence: CATSDYRGFEQYF.

This clonotype has more than one count but fewer than ten. The J gene is TRBJ1-5, the V gene TRBV25-1; no firm D call. The CDR3 runs to 15 residues. Deletions cut 3 bases from V and 4 bases from J, with 13 bases between. The V gene's germline CDR1 is MGHDK and CDR2 SYGVNS. For the CDR3, the DNA is TGTGCCAGCAGTGACGCCAAGGGTGAGAATCAGCCCCAGCATTTT. Translated, it gives CASSDAKGENQPQHF.

The chain uses TRBV12-3 or TRBV12-4 and TRBJ2-3, with 8 bases that match TRBD2. CDR3 length equals 17 residues. V shed 6 bases and J 0 bases; nucleotides not matched to a gene: 11. CDR3 DNA sequence: TGTGCCAGCAGGGGTAGCGGGGCTAAAACTAGCACAGATACGCAGTATTTT. This translates into CASRGSGAKTSTDTQYF.

The chain joins TRBV29-1 to TRBJ1-2, with 8 nucleotides matching TRBD1. This CDR3 has 13 amino acids. V shed 4 bases, J shed 8 bases, and the junction held 9 bases outside the gene matches. CDR1 and CDR2 from the germline V gene are SQVTM and ANQGSEA. The CDR3 region is CSVAPGGFGGYTF. The CDR3, as DNA: TGCAGCGTTGCACCAGGGGGCTTCGGGGGCTACACCTTC.

The gene calls are TRBV5-1 and TRBJ2-7, with D possibly matching TRBD1 (5 bases). CDR3 length: 16 residues. CDR1 and CDR2 from the germline V gene are SGHRS and YFSETQ. The V end lost 0 bases, the J end lost 0 bases, and 13 bases lay between the germline ends. CDR3 sequence (DNA): TGCGCCAGCAGCTTGGCCGCGACAGCAGGCTCCTACGAGCAGTACTTC. Translated, it gives CASSLAATAGSYEQYF.

The CDR3 DNA is TGTGCCAGCAGAGATCTAGCGGGGGAAGCCTACGAGCAGTACTTC. The encoded protein is CASRDLAGEAYEQYF. The rearrangement joins TRBV6-6 to TRBJ2-7; TRBD2 agrees at 10 bases. Trimming took 6 bases from V and 2 from J; bases not matched to a gene: 7. The CDR3 sequence is 15 residues long. Looked up from germline, CDR1 is MNHNY and CDR2 is SVGAGI (reference sequence).

A few counts support this clonotype. V gene TRBV13 combines with J gene TRBJ2-3; the match to TRBD1 covers 9 bases. CDR3 length: 16 residues. The junction had 8 bases not matched to a gene; V was cut back by 5 bases and J by 2 bases. The germline CDR1 and CDR2 sequences are PRHDT and FYEKMQ (reference sequence). The CDR3 here is CASSPVGQGITDTQYF. For the CDR3, the DNA is TGTGCCAGCAGCCCGGTGGGACAGGGTATCACAGATACGCAGTATTTT.

The V and J genes are TRBV5-6 and TRBJ2-1, with D hard to call. The CDR3 totals 14 residues. V lost 6 bases and J lost 5, with 15 bases in between. Per the germline V gene, CDR1 is SGHDT and CDR2 is YYEEEE. The chain's CDR3 is CASTKGGYDNEQFF. For the CDR3, the DNA is TGTGCCAGCACCAAGGGTGGTTACGACAATGAGCAGTTCTTC.

The genes are TRBV27 and TRBJ1-2; TRBD1 matches 9 bases. J gave up 4 bases and V 4 bases, and 10 bases lay outside the gene matches. The germline CDR1 and CDR2 sequences are MNHEY and SMNVEV (reference sequence). This CDR3 contains 16 residues. The CDR3 sequence is CASSSHLQGAGYGYTF. Here the CDR3 DNA reads TGTGCCAGCAGTTCGCACTTACAGGGGGCAGGCTATGGCTACACCTTC.

CDR3 amino acids: CASSSLGGLYNEQFF. The CDR3 bases are TGTGCCAGCAGCTCCCTGGGGGGCCTCTACAATGAGCAGTTCTTC. The chain recombines TRBV7-2 with TRBJ2-1, with D tentatively TRBD1 or TRBD2 (6 bases each). V was shortened by 4 bases and J by 3 bases, with 13 bases between the two germline ends. Germline-derived CDR1 and CDR2 are SGHTA and FQGNSA. The CDR3 totals 15 residues.

This chain's CDR3 is CASSRPQLPHYEQYF. In DNA, the CDR3 is TGTGCCAGCTCGCGCCCACAGCTCCCTCACTACGAGCAGTACTTC. The chain uses TRBV18 and TRBJ2-7; no clear D. With 6 bases removed from V and 3 bases from J, the gap between germline ends came to 18 bases. The germline gives CDR1 KGHSH, CDR2 LQKENI. CDR3 size: 15 residues.

The J gene is TRBJ2-1, the V gene TRBV12-3 or TRBV12-4; 10 nucleotides line up with TRBD2. The V and J ends lost 3 bases and 0 bases, in that order; junction bases with no gene match: 8. There are 18 residues in the CDR3. The CDR3 nucleotides read TGTGCCAGCAGTTTGGGGACTAGCGTTTTGAGCTCCTACAATGAGCAGTTCTTC. This translates into CASSLGTSVLSSYNEQFF.

The V and J genes are TRBV12-3 or TRBV12-4 and TRBJ2-3, with D unclear. This CDR3 is built from 13 residues. Trimming pared 3 bases from V and 6 bases from J, leaving 10 bases between. CDR3 in DNA: TGTGCCAGCAGTTTGGTGCAGGCGGATACGCAGTATTTT. It is translated as CASSLVQADTQYF.

This chain connects TRBV20-1 to TRBJ2-1, with D perhaps matching TRBD1 (6 bases). V was pared by 3 bases and J by 6 bases, with 9 bases between. Germline CDR1 DFQATT, CDR2 SNEGSKA (reference sequence). The CDR3 covers 12 residues. The CDR3 sequence: CSASGTTNEQFF. The CDR3, as DNA: TGCAGTGCTAGTGGGACAACCAATGAGCAGTTCTTC.

This clonotype showed up just a few times. V and J are TRBV5-1 and TRBJ2-3, with TRBD1 identical over 7 bases. This CDR3 region has 15 residues. Losses at the gene ends were 4 bases for V and 2 bases for J; bases not matched to a gene: 7. Germline assignment: CDR1 SGHRS and CDR2 YFSETQ. The CDR3 reads CASSLTGEYTDTQYF. The DNA of the CDR3 is TGCGCCAGCAGCCTAACAGGGGAGTACACAGATACGCAGTATTTT.

This sequence joins TRBV28 and TRBJ1-5, with a possible D match to TRBD1 (6 bases). V was shortened by 7 bases and J by 0 bases, with 16 bases between the two germline ends. The CDR3 consists of 16 residues. Germline CDR1 is MDHEN and CDR2 is SYDVKM. Here the CDR3 reads CASNQRDINSNQPQHF. In DNA form, the CDR3 reads TGTGCCAGCAACCAACGGGACATTAATAGCAATCAGCCCCAGCATTTT.

The gene calls are TRBV12-3 or TRBV12-4 and TRBJ2-1; 7 bases line up with TRBD1. The CDR3 extends over 14 amino acids. Trimming took 6 bases from V and 4 from J; bases not matched to a gene: 6. In DNA form, the CDR3 reads TGTGCCAGCAGCCCGGACAGGCTTTACAATGAGCAGTTCTTC. Its translation is CASSPDRLYNEQFF.

This clonotype was observed a few times. The junction shows a germline mismatch at one end, possibly a read error. The gene calls are TRBV6-2 or TRBV6-3 and TRBJ2-1; TRBD2 matches 8 bases. The length of the CDR3 is 12 residues. The germline V gene encodes CDR1 MNHEY and CDR2 SVGEGT. CDR3 bases: TGTGCCAGCAATTCCGTCGGGGGGGCTAAGGCCTTC. This encodes CASNSVGGAKAF.

J is TRBJ2-7 and V is TRBV25-1; TRBD2 aligns across 8 bases. Trimming cost V 2 bases and J 4 bases; bases outside gene matches: 7. This CDR3 has 15 residues. Germline CDR1 and CDR2: MGHDK and SYGVNS. In DNA, the CDR3 is TGTGCCAGCAGTGAACGTCGGGAGGGTAGGTACGAGCAGTACTTC. It translates to CASSERREGRYEQYF.

This clonotype was detected only a few times. The chain uses TRBV7-9 and TRBJ2-7; 7 positions agree with TRBD1. Losses at the gene ends were 1 base for V and 2 bases for J; bases not matched to a gene: 5. This CDR3 contains 15 residues. In germline, CDR1 is SEHNR, CDR2 FQNEAQ (reference sequence). The CDR3 nucleotides read TGTGCCAGCAGCTTAGTGGGGGACAGAACCTACGAGCAGTACTTC. It encodes CASSLVGDRTYEQYF. The full variable domain, completed using reference TRBV7-9 and TRBJ2-7, is DTGVSQNPRHKITKRGQNVTFRCDPISEHNRLYWYRQTLGQGPEFLTYFQNEAQLEKSRLLSDRFSAERPKGSFSTLEIQRTEQGDSAMYLCASSLVGDRTYEQYFGPGTRLTVT.

This rearrangement joins TRBV10-3 to TRBJ2-7, with D unresolved. Trimming removed 0 bases at V and 3 bases at J, with 12 bases between. This CDR3 is 15 amino acids long. Germline V CDR1 and CDR2: ENHRY, SYGVKD. CDR3 region: CAISESGSGLYEQYF. CDR3 DNA sequence: TGTGCCATCAGTGAGTCCGGATCGGGCCTCTACGAGCAGTACTTC.

V is TRBV11-3 and J is TRBJ1-1, with D hard to call. The CDR3 runs 15 residues. V lost 1 base to trimming and J lost 0 bases, with 9 bases between them. Germline loops: CDR1 SGHNT, CDR2 YENEEA. The CDR3 loop reads CASSLGLDLNTEAFF. The CDR3 DNA reads TGTGCCAGCAGCTTAGGTTTAGACCTGAACACTGAAGCTTTCTTT.

This clonotype has a count of ten or more. The chain has TRBV4-1 and TRBJ2-7; TRBD2 is a possible D gene (6 bases). The CDR3 has 14 amino acids. Trimming shortened V by 8 bases and J by 2 bases, and 16 bases separated the two germline ends. CDR1 is MGHRA, CDR2 YSYEKL, per germline. The CDR3: CASAPWGDAYEQYF. The CDR3 region has the DNA TGCGCCAGCGCTCCTTGGGGGGATGCCTACGAGCAGTACTTC.

This clonotype was counted a few times. J is TRBJ2-7 and V is TRBV11-1, with TRBD2 identical over 9 bases. V dropped 5 bases and J dropped 5; count of bases not matched to a gene: 7. The CDR3 runs to 14 residues. Germline lookup yields CDR1 SGHAT and CDR2 FQDESV (reference sequence). In nucleotides, the CDR3 is TGTGCCAGCAGCCGGACCGGGACTAGCAACGAGCAGTACTTC. Its translation: CASSRTGTSNEQYF.